The text below deals with one T cell receptor (beta chain). Its antigen is still unknown. This entry is derived from a study of shared clonotypes between healthy human individuals. Study-level points and caveats: Inspection by rarefaction showed sorted-subset sequencing to be incomplete despite large depth.

CDR1 and CDR2 (germline): LNHDA, SQIVND (reference sequence). V was pared by 5 bases and J by 0 bases, with 3 bases of the junction left unmatched. This CDR3 has 15 amino acids. Generated by immunoSEQ multiplex PCR, the TCRdb table keeps only in-frame clones and is missing some. Among roughly 640,000 clones listed, more than 95% were seen once. The sequencing sample was made of naive CD4+ T cells sorted from blood. Subset denoted: CD45RA+ positively selected. This chain connects TRBV19 to TRBJ2-1; 8 bases fit TRBD2. This receptor was identified in a woman in her thirties in good health. The CDR3 bases are TGTGCCAGTAGTGGACTAGCAGACTCCTACAATGAGCAGTTCTTC. It codes for CASSGLADSYNEQFF.